Sequencing of this TCR beta chain was carried out in a study of blood T cell repertoires in COVID-19 (dated by TCRdb to about 2020). Study-wide context: Samples covering the acute and convalescent phases of COVID-19 were provided by collaborators in the United States, Italy and Spain. A freely available public database, intended as a resource for researchers studying the immune response to SARS-CoV-2, is where the repertoires were released. HLA class I and class II types, where available, came from metadata supplied by the sample provider rather than from assay-based typing. Sample metadata almost always included a de-identified subject ID, COVID-19 status, age in years and sex. The prospective study material was composed of cDNA or gDNA derived from T cells, B-cell-depleted T cells, or PBMCs. The samples were drawn from the first 160 participants of the ongoing ImmuneRACE study and from 950 to 1,500 subjects provided by 6 global collaborators. Deeply sampled blood TCRbeta repertoires from subjects exposed to, actively infected with, or recovered from COVID-19 were included in the dataset. Overall results and qualifications from the work: Clinical and demographic metadata were provided uncurated, with the amount varying by source and participant.

For this clone: Its antigen has not been determined. No base qualities exist here, and no much larger clone lies one base off it.

The CDR3 spans 12 residues, from the cysteine through the phenylalanine. The sequence is cut down to CDR3 DNA, 36 bases in frame from base 1. The germline V gene provides CDR1 MGHDK and CDR2 SYGVNS. The germline ends are 5 bases apart after V is trimmed by 2 bases and J by 4 bases. At one collaborating source in Seattle, patients were enrolled during active infection and were followed longitudinally through the course of disease. The collaborating institutions used their own protocols to collect whole blood in K2EDTA tubes. Collaborator samples were shipped for TCRbeta analysis as frozen whole blood, isolated PBMCs, or DNA extracted from either sample type. TCRbeta CDR3 regions were amplified from genomic DNA by means of the immunoSEQ Assay, a bias-controlled multiplex PCR. Under the source paper's analysis protocol: The number of nucleated cells in each sample was estimated from the amplification of reference gene primers within the assay. To quantify the absolute abundance of each unique TCRbeta CDR3 rearrangement, sequence reads were collapsed and filtered. For each sample, productive Simpson clonality was calculated by taking the square root of Simpson's diversity index across productive rearrangements. In TCRdb, the immuneACCESS table is reduced to in-frame sequences with V and J assigned. These tables do not hold every clone; where another copy was compared, an unresolved V gene accounts for under half, and the others remain unexplained. The V and J calls and clone size are taken from that table; D and trimming were inferred from the DNA. Within this sample are tens of thousands of clones, with 80% to 85% of them counted one time only. Around 9.1% of the sample rests with the top ten.

The rearranged chain carries TRBV25-1 and TRBJ1-2, with no confidently assigned D gene. This clonotype was sampled from a man older than 75 with COVID-19, enrolled during active disease. The sample comprised peripheral blood. CDR3 reads: CASSEGSYGYTF. The bases are TGTGCCAGCAGTGAAGGGAGCTATGGCTACACCTTC.